The 28 T cell receptor beta chains below were found in one sample sequenced in a study of response to subunit inactivated influenza vaccine (dated by TCRdb to 2016 to 2019). The library relied on RT-PCR. Sequencing used an Illumina HiSeq 2500. TCRdb reran the public reads through fastp at Q25 and MiXCR, keeping productive beta chains. Identical CDR3 proteins give one entry, which carries the most common genes and DNA. The sample profile shows about 530,000 distinct CDR3 sequences; about 10% of them were found once. The ten largest clones represent roughly 10% of the sample. The sample here was PBMCs from blood, taken on the day of vaccination. The receptors originated from a man aged 45-60 years who received an inactivated influenza vaccine. Donor details come from another sample of the same person, matched by shared clones.

The sample holds many counts of this clonotype. The gene calls are TRBV2 and TRBJ1-1, with TRBD1 matching 7 bases. V lost 6 bases, J lost 1 base, and 5 bases stayed unmatched. Germline V gene sequence: CDR1 SNHLY, CDR2 FYNNEI. This CDR3 is 14 amino acids long. CDR3 sequence reads: CASSERTGNTEAFF. The CDR3 nucleotides are TGTGCCAGCAGCGAAAGGACAGGGAACACTGAAGCTTTCTTT.

This chain connects TRBV20-1 to TRBJ2-7; a possible D gene is TRBD2 (6 bases). CDR1 is DFQATT, CDR2 SNEGSKA, per germline (reference sequence). The CDR3 is 15 residues long. Between the trimmed V and J ends, which lost 6 bases and 3 bases, there was a span of 21 bases. The CDR3 reads CSASRVGKEGYEQYF. CDR3 nucleotide sequence: TGCAGTGCCAGCCGGGTGGGCAAGGAGGGCTACGAGCAGTACTTC.

This clonotype was counted between two and nine times. V usage is TRBV7-9 and J usage is TRBJ2-2; TRBD1 agrees at 7 bases. Germline trimming cut 5 bases from V and 5 bases from J; bases unmatched to any gene: 8. Germline CDR1 SEHNR, CDR2 FQNEAQ (reference sequence). CDR3 length: 15 amino acids. The CDR3 coding sequence is TGTGCCAGCAGCGGGAACAGGGGTGTAACCGGGGAGCTGTTTTTT. This sequence encodes CASSGNRGVTGELFF.

This chain connects TRBV28 to TRBJ2-3, with TRBD1 identical over 7 bases. The CDR3 totals 15 residues. Germline V lookup: CDR1 MDHEN, CDR2 SYDVKM. V lost 6 bases to trimming and J lost 1 base; unmatched junction nucleotides: 7. As DNA, the CDR3 is TGTGCCAGCAGGATACAGGGGTCTCGCACAGATACGCAGTATTTT. It translates to CASRIQGSRTDTQYF.

This clonotype was recorded at least ten times. The conserved phenylalanine or tryptophan is not found at the CDR3 terminus, so this likely reflects a read error. The DNA is omitted, as the CDR3 cannot be located on it reliably, and the CDR3 follows TCRdb's listing. V and J are TRBV29-1 and TRBJ2-7. CDR1 SQVTM and CDR2 ANQGSEA come from the germline V gene. The CDR3 is 11 amino acids in total, end residues counted. CDR3 sequence reads: CSVEDPIISML.

The CDR3 loop reads CATSRASGQRTDTQYF. The CDR3 nucleotides read TGTGCCACCAGCAGAGCTAGCGGACAACGCACAGATACGCAGTATTTT. The chain employs TRBV15 and TRBJ2-3; the match to TRBD2 covers 7 bases. The CDR3 is 16 residues long. The germline V gene has CDR1 LNHNV and CDR2 YYDKDF (reference sequence). After removal of 1 base from V and 1 base from J, the junction contained 5 bases not matched to a gene.

The chain couples TRBV7-2 to TRBJ1-4; 7 bases map to TRBD1. CDR1 and CDR2 (germline): SGHTA, FQGNSA. V shed 5 bases, J shed 3 bases, and the junction held 6 bases outside the gene matches. The CDR3 loop spans 15 amino acids. The CDR3 DNA reads as TGTGCCAGCAGCAAAAGACAGGGACCTAATGAAAAACTGTTTTTT. Protein: CASSKRQGPNEKLFF.

This clonotype showed up many times. The chain joins TRBV24-1 to TRBJ2-1; perhaps TRBD1 as D (5 bases). Germline V gene sequence: CDR1 KGHDR, CDR2 SFDVKD. Trimming shortened V by 1 base and J by 8 bases, and 17 bases separated the two germline ends. This CDR3 contains 16 residues. CDR3 loop: CATSDLDSIQLDEQFF. The DNA for the CDR3 is TGTGCCACCAGTGATTTAGACAGCATCCAGCTCGATGAGCAGTTCTTC.

This clonotype was seen a few times. This chain links TRBV12-3 or TRBV12-4 with TRBJ1-4, with a possible D match to TRBD1 (6 bases). The CDR3 extends over 17 amino acids. The V and J ends lost 4 bases and 2 bases respectively, with 17 bases between them. The CDR3 DNA reads as TGTGCCAGCAGTTCCGAGCTCTTCAGGGGCACTAATGAAAAACTGTTTTTT. Translation: CASSSELFRGTNEKLFF.

This clonotype was counted between two and nine times. The chain joins TRBV7-2 to TRBJ1-2; tentative D call: TRBD1 (6 bases). Between the trimmed V and J ends, which lost 5 bases and 4 bases, there was a span of 14 bases. The CDR3 covers 14 residues. The V gene's germline CDR1 is SGHTA and CDR2 FQGNSA. The CDR3 DNA reads as TGTGCCAGCAGCGCCCGGGACACTCTCTATGGCTACACCTTC. Translation gives CASSARDTLYGYTF.

This rearrangement joins TRBV29-1 to TRBJ2-1; D perhaps matches TRBD2 (5 bases). Germline V gene data show CDR1 as SQVTM and CDR2 as ANQGSEA. Trimming took off 4 bases at V and 7 bases at J, with 23 bases between the two ends. The CDR3 extends over 16 amino acids. The CDR3 region is CSVVPRVRGKGNEQFF. CDR3 bases: TGCAGCGTTGTCCCCCGGGTTAGAGGGAAGGGTAATGAGCAGTTCTTC.

The sample holds a few counts of this clonotype. V is TRBV6-5 and J is TRBJ2-5; D is uncertain. The CDR3 consists of 14 residues. The germline V gene has CDR1 MNHEY and CDR2 SVGAGI. V lost 0 bases, J lost 6 bases, and 11 bases lay in between. The CDR3 region has the DNA TGTGCCAGCAGTTACTCTTACAGAGATAAGACCCAGTACTTC. Its protein product is CASSYSYRDKTQYF.

This clonotype has a count of ten or more. CDR3 nucleotide sequence: TGTGCCAGCAGTACGCCGCTTAAAAAGACAGGTGACTATGGCTACACCTTC. Protein: CASSTPLKKTGDYGYTF. The chain couples TRBV28 to TRBJ1-2; a possible D gene is TRBD1 (6 bases). V was cut by 5 bases and J by 3 bases, with 22 bases left in between. CDR1 and CDR2 from the germline V gene are MDHEN and SYDVKM. This CDR3 has 17 residues.

CDR3 in DNA: TGTGCCAGCAAGATACGAGGGGGCACGGCCGGCACAGATACGCAGTATTTT. Protein: CASKIRGGTAGTDTQYF. This sequence joins TRBV5-4 and TRBJ2-3; 7 nucleotides align to TRBD1. Germline loops: CDR1 SGHNT, CDR2 YYREEE (reference sequence). CDR3 size: 17 residues. J gave up 1 base and V 6 bases, and 14 bases lay outside the gene matches.

This clonotype was seen a few times. CDR3 DNA: TGCGCCAGCAGCCAGAGTAATACAGCCCCAGATACGCAGTATTTT. It translates to CASSQSNTAPDTQYF. V is TRBV4-1 and J is TRBJ2-3; D unresolved. CDR1 and CDR2 (germline): MGHRA, YSYEKL. This CDR3 region has 15 residues. Trimming took off 3 bases at V and 4 bases at J, with 14 bases between the two ends.

J is TRBJ1-5 and V is TRBV3-1; D uncertain. The germline gives CDR1 LGHDT, CDR2 YNNKEL (reference sequence). Trimming removed 1 base at V and 5 bases at J, with 9 bases between. The CDR3 runs 14 residues. The CDR3 spells CASSQARDYQPQHF. The CDR3 region has the DNA TGTGCCAGCAGCCAAGCGAGGGATTATCAGCCCCAGCATTTT.

The rearrangement uses TRBV11-2 and TRBJ2-7, with 7 bases identical to TRBD1. J gave up 5 bases and V 6 bases, and 16 bases lay outside the gene matches. The CDR3 is made up of 16 amino acids. In germline, CDR1 is SGHAT, CDR2 FQNNGV. CDR3 sequence: CASRLRAGTVLHEQYF. CDR3 sequence (DNA): TGTGCCAGCAGGCTAAGAGCCGGGACAGTCTTGCACGAGCAGTACTTC.

There are many counts of this clonotype. The chain combines TRBV20-1 with TRBJ1-1; no definite D call. CDR1 DFQATT and CDR2 SNEGSKA come from the germline V gene (reference sequence). The CDR3 length is 17 residues. V was cut by 4 bases and J by 10 bases, with 31 bases left in between. The CDR3 DNA sequence: TGCAGTGCTACGACTCGAGGTAATGGACGGGCAGGTCCAGCAGCTTTCTTT. This codes for CSATTRGNGRAGPAAFF.

The chain joins TRBV24-1 to TRBJ2-3; D remains ambiguous. With 4 bases removed from V and 3 bases from J, the gap between germline ends came to 4 bases. Germline V CDR1 and CDR2: KGHDR, SFDVKD. The CDR3 consists of 12 residues. The DNA for the CDR3 is TGTGCCACCAGTGACCCTACAGATACGCAGTATTTT. Residues: CATSDPTDTQYF.

This clonotype has only a few counts. The rearrangement links TRBV5-1 to TRBJ1-2; weak D call: TRBD1 (5 bases). This CDR3 has 14 amino acids. V shed 0 bases and J shed 8 bases, with 14 bases lying between them. Looked up from germline, CDR1 is SGHRS and CDR2 is YFSETQ. CDR3 sequence: CASSLGDSLGGYTF. The CDR3 nucleotides are TGCGCCAGCAGCTTGGGTGACAGCCTCGGGGGCTACACCTTC.

This clonotype was seen more than once but under ten times. The CDR3 region has the DNA TGCAGCGTTGGGGACAGGGGTTTCCACGAGCAGTACTTC. This gives the protein CSVGDRGFHEQYF. J is TRBJ2-7 and V is TRBV29-1, with 10 bases that match TRBD1. Germline V gene lookup returns CDR1 SQVTM and CDR2 ANQGSEA. This CDR3 spans 13 amino acids. V lost 4 bases and J lost 5; bases outside the gene matches: 5.

V is TRBV29-1 and J is TRBJ2-1; D not certain. The CDR3 has 12 amino acids. Germline CDR1 is SQVTM and CDR2 is ANQGSEA. Trimming took off 7 bases at V and 2 bases at J, with 9 bases between the two ends. The CDR3 DNA reads TGCAGCGCTGTCCGGGCCTACAATGAGCAGTTCTTC. Translation: CSAVRAYNEQFF.

V and J are TRBV5-1 and TRBJ1-1; D is unclear. This CDR3 is 13 amino acids long. Trimming stripped 4 bases from V and 3 bases from J, with 10 bases between. Per germline, CDR1 SGHRS and CDR2 YFSETQ. For the CDR3, the DNA is TGCGCCAGCAGCAGAGACATTTACACTGAAGCTTTCTTT. Its translation is CASSRDIYTEAFF.

This clonotype has a handful of counts. The V gene is TRBV7-8, the J gene TRBJ2-3, with TRBD2 identical over 7 bases. This CDR3 is built from 16 residues. V lost 1 base, J lost 2 bases, and 6 bases stayed unmatched. Germline values: CDR1 SGHVS, CDR2 FQNEAQ. CDR3 sequence reads: CASSLVVGGLTDTQYF. The CDR3 DNA follows: TGTGCCAGCAGCTTAGTGGTGGGAGGGCTCACAGATACGCAGTATTTT.

The J gene is TRBJ2-2, the V gene TRBV6-5, with D maybe TRBD1 (7 bases). V was pared by 2 bases and J by 4 bases, with 17 bases between. Germline CDR1 and CDR2: MNHEY and SVGAGI. This CDR3 is built from 17 residues. CDR3 coding DNA: TGTGCCAGCAGTTACGGACCCCGCCAGGGGGGCACCGGGGAGCTGTTTTTT. Its translation: CASSYGPRQGGTGELFF.

A few counts support this clonotype. The rearrangement links TRBV6-2 or TRBV6-3 to TRBJ2-5, with unresolved D. CDR1 MNHEY and CDR2 SVGEGT come from the germline V gene. Trimming pared 7 bases from V and 4 bases from J, leaving 10 bases between. This CDR3 has 12 residues. The chain's CDR3 is CASTRHPETQYF. The CDR3 nucleotides are TGTGCCAGCACCCGCCACCCAGAGACCCAGTACTTC.

The sample holds a few counts of this clonotype. The rearrangement links TRBV4-2 to TRBJ2-4; unclear D gene. The V end lost 5 bases, the J end lost 0 bases, and 23 bases lay between the germline ends. The CDR3 has 19 residues. Germline lookup yields CDR1 LGHNA and CDR2 YNFKEQ. CDR3 in amino acids: CASSESLLRVPLAKNIQYF. Written as DNA, the CDR3 is TGTGCCAGCAGCGAAAGCTTGTTAAGGGTTCCACTAGCCAAAAACATTCAGTACTTC.

For the CDR3, the DNA is TGTGCCAGCAGCTGGGTAAGGGGGAACTACGAGCAGTACTTC. Protein: CASSWVRGNYEQYF. The rearrangement joins TRBV7-2 to TRBJ2-7; weak D call: TRBD1 (6 bases). Germline V gene sequence: CDR1 SGHTA, CDR2 FQGNSA. The CDR3 has 14 amino acids. The V end was cut by 4 bases, the J end by 3 bases, with 13 bases between.